This T cell receptor (beta chain) was profiled in a study of T cells in Graves' hyperthyroidism and ophthalmopathy. No ophthalmopathy progression within 18 months constituted stable Graves' hyperthyroidism. In making diagnoses, clinical symptoms, serum thyroxine and TRAb, thyroid ultrasound and orbital computed tomography were all used. From more than 8 ml of fresh peripheral blood, PBMCs were isolated. Findings of the study overall: Through a model of 13 V-J features, ophthalmopathy was separated from stable hyperthyroidism.

Amplification of TCR beta CDR3 regions was performed using RNA transcripts as template. HTBI primers were used for first-round RT-PCR of the TCR CDR3. In TCRdb, the multiplex PCR reads were re-called with MiXCR into one record per CDR3 protein. The sample includes approximately 710,000 distinct CDR3 sequences, 17% of them seen just once. Points on this clonotype: The antigen is unknown.

J lost 7 bases, V lost 2 bases, and 10 bases had no gene match. CDR3 length equals 17 residues. Germline lookup yields CDR1 MNHEY and CDR2 SVGEGT. V gene TRBV6-2 or TRBV6-3 combines with J gene TRBJ2-1; 11 positions match TRBD2. The TCR was taken from a man aged 45-60 years with Graves' hyperthyroidism. The sample was blood. The CDR3: CASSYRLAGGGDNEQFF. DNA for the CDR3: TGTGCCAGCAGTTACCGGCTAGCGGGAGGAGGGGATAATGAGCAGTTCTTC.